This TCR beta chain emerged from a study of shared clonotypes between healthy human individuals. Repertoires were generated with immunoSEQ multiplex PCR, while TCRdb's copy carries only in-frame clones and drops some. The repertoire includes some 630,000 clones, 60% to 80% of them detected once, and around 1.8% sits in the top ten. The CDR3 contains 16 residues. The germline V and J ends were trimmed by 0 bases and 1 base, with 10 bases remaining between them. The germline CDR1 and CDR2 sequences are SGDLS and YYNGEE. This receptor was obtained from a woman in her twenties or thirties in good health. The J gene is TRBJ2-2, the V gene TRBV9; D uncertain. Sequenced material: memory CD4+ T cells sorted from blood. Subset specified: CD45RA-negative fraction. CDR3 loop: CASSVGSLLNTGELFF. The CDR3 region has the DNA TGTGCCAGCAGCGTAGGGTCCCTTCTGAACACCGGGGAGCTGTTTTTT.